A selection of T cell receptor beta chains follows, all from one sample in a study of T-cell memory formation after mild COVID-19. TCRdb called the 5' RACE reads again in MiXCR, with one record for every CDR3 protein. The table lists 450,000 to 650,000 distinct CDR3 sequences, about a fifth of them singletons. Sample: PBMCs or a T cell subset sorted from them (not recorded which). The receptors come from an adult woman who had mild COVID-19 (a few samples of this study predate the infection). Cell type and time point are not known. CDR3s include the opening cysteine and the closing phenylalanine or tryptophan.

>TRBV5-1|TRBJ2-3
CASSVAVSEDTQYF
>TRBV30|TRBJ2-5
CAWSVGLVQETQYF
>TRBV11-1|TRBJ1-1
CASSRDRDFSGNTEAFF
>TRBV6-5|TRBJ2-1
CASSAGLAGGLTNEQFF
>TRBV6-2/TRBV6-3|TRBJ2-2
CASIGGLKGPGELFF
>TRBV5-1|TRBJ1-5
CASSFGYGSNQPQHF
>TRBV16|TRBJ2-7
CASSQRGGRYYEQYF
>TRBV19|TRBJ2-1
CASSSRVNEQFF
>TRBV20-1|TRBJ1-2
CSAPGPGGYTF
>TRBV20-1|TRBJ2-4
CSARAGLAGILPGNIQYF
>TRBV24-1|TRBJ2-3
CATSDQGRGTQYF
>TRBV12-3/TRBV12-4|TRBJ2-5
CASSGWASVTETQYF
>TRBV20-1|TRBJ2-7
CSAPGRDSSYEQYF
>TRBV7-9|TRBJ2-7
CASSVRDRQTYEQYF
>TRBV5-6|TRBJ2-3
CASSFLEISTDTQYF
>TRBV15|TRBJ2-2
CATGRQGFGELFF
>TRBV15|TRBJ2-5
CATSRGRETQYF
>TRBV7-2|TRBJ2-2
CASSRRRGAGELFF
>TRBV15|TRBJ2-1
CATSRDRRGLNNEQFF
>TRBV11-3|TRBJ2-1
CASSLADGTGEYNEQFF
>TRBV2|TRBJ2-7
CASSEVARAYEQYF
>TRBV30|TRBJ1-1
CAWSHGGYTEAFF
>TRBV7-3|TRBJ2-1
CASSFTAGEYNEQFF
>TRBV15|TRBJ1-4
CATSDRSTNEKLFF
>TRBV6-6|TRBJ2-1
CASSYFYNEQFF
>TRBV5-1|TRBJ2-1
CASRPRTNEQFF
>TRBV12-3/TRBV12-4|TRBJ2-7
CASSFSGSRAYEQYF
>TRBV12-5|TRBJ1-1
CASGLEPNTEAFF
>TRBV7-3|TRBJ2-1
CASSLESSGPYNNEQFF
>TRBV19|TRBJ2-2
CASRGPAGPTGELFF
>TRBV24-1|TRBJ2-7
CATSEHPGQEAHEQYF
>TRBV5-5|TRBJ2-7
CASSWREQGMGEQYF
>TRBV5-6|TRBJ2-3
CASSLRSGTLFTDTQYF
>TRBV7-6|TRBJ2-5
CASSLYGALIVETQYF
>TRBV24-1|TRBJ2-3
CATSDFAGPSTDTQYF
>TRBV6-5|TRBJ1-2
CASSYDRQGRNYGYTF
>TRBV7-6|TRBJ1-1
CASSPMGYTEAFF
>TRBV12-3/TRBV12-4|TRBJ2-7
CASSSLPRSGRRYEQYF
>TRBV5-8|TRBJ1-2
CASSWGGQGLRELGYTF
>TRBV4-3|TRBJ2-1
CASSQDATSTYNEQFF
>TRBV6-6|TRBJ2-5
CASSLAEAHGGETQYF
>TRBV20-1|TRBJ2-1
CSAPTGTSSYNEQFF
>TRBV5-1|TRBJ2-1
CASGQRELGGDEQFF